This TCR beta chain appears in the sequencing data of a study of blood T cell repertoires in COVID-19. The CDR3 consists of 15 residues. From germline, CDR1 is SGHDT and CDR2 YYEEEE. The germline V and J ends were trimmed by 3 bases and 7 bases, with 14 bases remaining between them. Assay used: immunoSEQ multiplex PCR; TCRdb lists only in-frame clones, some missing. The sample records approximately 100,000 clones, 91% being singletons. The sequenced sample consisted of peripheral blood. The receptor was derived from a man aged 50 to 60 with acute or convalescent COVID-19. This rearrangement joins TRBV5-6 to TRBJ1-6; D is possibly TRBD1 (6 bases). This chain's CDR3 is CASSSLDRYNSPLHF. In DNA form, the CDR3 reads TGTGCCAGCAGCTCCTTAGACAGGTACAATTCACCCCTCCACTTT.